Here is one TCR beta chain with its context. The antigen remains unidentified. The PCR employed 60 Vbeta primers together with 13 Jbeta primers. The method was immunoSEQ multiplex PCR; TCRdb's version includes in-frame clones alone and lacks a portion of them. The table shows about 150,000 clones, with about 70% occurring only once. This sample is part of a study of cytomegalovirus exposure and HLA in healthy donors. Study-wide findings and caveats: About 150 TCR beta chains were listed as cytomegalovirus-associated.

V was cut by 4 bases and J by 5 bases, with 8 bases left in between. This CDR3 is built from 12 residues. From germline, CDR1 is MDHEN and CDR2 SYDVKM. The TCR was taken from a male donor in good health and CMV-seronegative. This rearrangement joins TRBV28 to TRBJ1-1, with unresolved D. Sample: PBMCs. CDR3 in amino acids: CASSYQMTEAFF. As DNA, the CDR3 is TGTGCCAGCAGTTATCAGATGACTGAAGCTTTCTTT. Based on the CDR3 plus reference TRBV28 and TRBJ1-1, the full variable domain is DVKVTQSSRYLVKRTGEKVFLECVQDMDHENMFWYRQDPGLGLRLIYFSYDVKMKEKGDIPEGYSVSREKKERFSLILESASTNQTSMYLCASSYQMTEAFFGQGTRLTVV.